In this sample, the clone carrying this T cell receptor beta chain turned up a few times. The sample belongs to a study of T cells in Graves' hyperthyroidism and ophthalmopathy. Germline CDR1 MNHNS, CDR2 SASEGT. J lost 8 bases, V lost 7 bases, and 3 bases had no gene match. The CDR3 runs to 12 residues. TCR beta CDR3 regions were amplified from RNA transcripts. First-round RT-PCR targeting the TCR CDR3 was performed with the HTBI primer set. MiXCR was run by TCRdb on the multiplex PCR reads, yielding one entry per CDR3 protein. The sample consists of over 700,000 distinct CDR3 sequences, approximately 18% of them appearing once.

The chain joins TRBV6-1 to TRBJ1-3; the match to TRBD1 covers 9 bases. Material: blood. The source is a woman aged 45-60 years with Graves' hyperthyroidism that later progressed to Graves' ophthalmopathy. CDR3 region: CASTRQGDTIYF. In DNA form, the CDR3 reads TGTGCCAGCACCCGACAGGGGGACACCATATATTTT.